A selection of T cell receptor beta chains follows, all from one sample in a study of blood T cell repertoires in COVID-19. The method was immunoSEQ multiplex PCR; TCRdb's version includes in-frame clones alone and lacks a portion of them. The table lists about 150,000 clones, 78% of them singletons. Material for sequencing was peripheral blood. Every receptor here comes from a man older than 75 with acute or convalescent COVID-19. The conserved cysteine and the conserved F or W are not part of the CDR3 here.

J gene: TRBJ2-5
V gene: TRBV6-2/TRBV6-3
CDR3 protein: ASSYGGGAQETQY

J gene: TRBJ2-1
V gene: TRBV5-1
CDR3 protein: ASSLSPSNNEQF

J gene: TRBJ2-5
V gene: TRBV6-5
CDR3 protein: ASIKPGTGATQY

J gene: TRBJ2-3
V gene: TRBV6-5
CDR3 protein: ASSWRGAGTDTQY

J gene: TRBJ1-6
V gene: TRBV5-6
CDR3 protein: ASSLISLAGDNSPLH

J gene: TRBJ2-7
V gene: TRBV12-3/TRBV12-4
CDR3 protein: ASSLEGYDEQY

J gene: TRBJ2-5
V gene: TRBV4-2
CDR3 protein: ASSPWTSGGFQETQY

J gene: TRBJ1-2
V gene: TRBV19
CDR3 protein: ASGDRGNGYT

J gene: TRBJ2-5
V gene: TRBV30
CDR3 protein: AWMAGRRGAQY

J gene: TRBJ2-7
V gene: TRBV5-8
CDR3 protein: ASSSARTTISYEQY

J gene: TRBJ1-4
V gene: TRBV20-1
CDR3 protein: SAIRGEKLF

J gene: TRBJ2-1
V gene: TRBV19
CDR3 protein: ASSITSGSLF

J gene: TRBJ2-7
V gene: TRBV7-2
CDR3 protein: ASSVGLAGTYEQY

J gene: TRBJ2-3
V gene: TRBV2
CDR3 protein: ASRTSGVDTQY

J gene: TRBJ1-2
V gene: TRBV10-3
CDR3 protein: AISGGGRGGYT

J gene: TRBJ1-5
V gene: TRBV29-1
CDR3 protein: SVAGTGNNQPQH

J gene: TRBJ1-2
V gene: TRBV9
CDR3 protein: ASSADIASGYT

J gene: TRBJ2-2
V gene: TRBV7-2
CDR3 protein: ASSLAQASGELF

J gene: TRBJ2-3
V gene: TRBV24-1
CDR3 protein: ATSDLKDISRGTDTQY

J gene: TRBJ2-2
V gene: TRBV5-1
CDR3 protein: ASSSDRAGELF

J gene: TRBJ2-7
V gene: TRBV5-1
CDR3 protein: ASSQTTGSYYEQY

J gene: TRBJ2-5
V gene: TRBV6-5
CDR3 protein: ASRTDWEETQY

J gene: TRBJ2-7
V gene: TRBV5-6
CDR3 protein: ASSTGFHEQY

J gene: TRBJ2-2
V gene: TRBV27
CDR3 protein: ATAPGLAVVGELF

J gene: TRBJ2-6
V gene: TRBV19
CDR3 protein: ASSIQGSGANVLT

J gene: TRBJ1-4
V gene: TRBV30
CDR3 protein: AWGGLGHEKLF

J gene: TRBJ2-2
V gene: TRBV19
CDR3 protein: ASSIVLTENTGELF

J gene: TRBJ2-1
V gene: TRBV10-2
CDR3 protein: ASSEDVGGRVNEQF

J gene: TRBJ1-1
V gene: TRBV6-5
CDR3 protein: ASSYSGQLRTEAF

J gene: TRBJ2-1
V gene: TRBV15
CDR3 protein: ATSRIGGVQGEQF

J gene: TRBJ2-1
V gene: TRBV10-3
CDR3 protein: AISVSGTGSYNEQF

J gene: TRBJ2-2
V gene: TRBV24-1
CDR3 protein: ATSDLLSETGELF

J gene: TRBJ1-1
V gene: TRBV14
CDR3 protein: ASSQGTANTEAF

J gene: TRBJ1-2
V gene: TRBV4-1
CDR3 protein: ASSLKSQDSMRYT

J gene: TRBJ2-3
V gene: TRBV6-1
CDR3 protein: ASSETRQSTDTQY

J gene: TRBJ2-3
V gene: TRBV5-1
CDR3 protein: ASSLGTPGDTQY

J gene: TRBJ1-1
V gene: TRBV19
CDR3 protein: ASIVFLNTEAF

J gene: TRBJ1-2
V gene: TRBV6-2/TRBV6-3
CDR3 protein: ASSPTLDTWRYGYT

J gene: TRBJ2-1
V gene: TRBV5-1
CDR3 protein: ASSLGGGYNEQF

J gene: TRBJ2-3
V gene: TRBV5-1
CDR3 protein: ASSLRLAGATDTQY

J gene: TRBJ1-2
V gene: TRBV30
CDR3 protein: AWSVGTDTNYGYT

J gene: TRBJ1-4
V gene: TRBV18
CDR3 protein: ASSLTRGQSNEKLF

J gene: TRBJ2-5
V gene: TRBV5-4
CDR3 protein: ASRPRPQETQY

J gene: TRBJ2-5
V gene: TRBV5-4
CDR3 protein: ASSSGTSGGQQETQY

J gene: TRBJ1-2
V gene: TRBV28
CDR3 protein: ASSLQGFNYGYT

J gene: TRBJ1-5
V gene: TRBV3-1/TRBV3-2
CDR3 protein: ASSQDGTEGRAQH

J gene: TRBJ2-2
V gene: TRBV7-9
CDR3 protein: ASRRSGPNTGELF